One sample yielded the 20 T cell receptor beta chains listed below, sequenced in a study of OX40 agonist ivuxolimab in advanced cancers. Sequencing used immunoSEQ multiplex PCR; TCRdb keeps in-frame clones, though not all of them. This sample carries over 60,000 clones, approximately 90% of them seen once, and the ten largest clones take around 2.2%. The specimen comprised CD4+ or CD8+ T cells sorted from blood, sampled in a trial of the OX40 agonist ivuxolimab. These receptors were taken from an adult with an advanced solid tumor such as melanoma, head and neck, liver or kidney cancer.

This chain joins TRBV14 and TRBJ2-5, with 8 positions matching TRBD1. The junction had 8 bases not matched to a gene; V was cut back by 5 bases and J by 3 bases. Per germline, CDR1 SGHDN and CDR2 FVKESK. This CDR3 comprises 15 residues. Here the CDR3 reads CASSATHRGEETQYF. DNA of the CDR3: TGTGCCAGCAGCGCGACTCACAGGGGGGAAGAGACCCAGTACTTC.

The gene calls are TRBV27 and TRBJ1-1, with TRBD1 matching over 11 bases. J gave up 0 bases and V 3 bases, and 6 bases lay outside the gene matches. The CDR3 is made up of 17 amino acids. Per the germline V gene, CDR1 is MNHEY and CDR2 is SMNVEV (reference sequence). Written as DNA, the CDR3 is TGTGCCAGCAGTTTGCGGGACAGGGGGGCGATGAACACTGAAGCTTTCTTT. Protein: CASSLRDRGAMNTEAFF.

This chain connects TRBV18 to TRBJ1-1; no reliable D call. V was clipped by 5 bases and J by 3 bases, with 13 bases between them. The CDR3 has 14 amino acids. The germline gives CDR1 KGHSH, CDR2 LQKENI. CDR3 amino acids: CASSIAGRDTEAFF. CDR3 DNA sequence: TGTGCCAGCTCAATCGCAGGTCGTGACACTGAAGCTTTCTTT.

The chain couples TRBV11-2 to TRBJ1-1; no clear D gene. Trimming took off 4 bases at V and 0 bases at J, with 9 bases between the two ends. The CDR3 covers 14 residues. The germline V gene encodes CDR1 SGHAT and CDR2 FQNNGV. CDR3 sequence: CASSYVGVNTEAFF. The CDR3 coding sequence is TGTGCCAGCAGCTATGTTGGGGTGAACACTGAAGCTTTCTTT.

The chain couples TRBV29-1 to TRBJ2-3, with 8 bases matching TRBD1. In germline, CDR1 is SQVTM, CDR2 ANQGSEA. V was pared by 5 bases and J by 0 bases, with 7 bases of the junction left unmatched. The CDR3 is made up of 15 amino acids. The CDR3: CSVWNTGGSTDTQYF. DNA for the CDR3: TGCAGCGTTTGGAATACAGGGGGGAGCACAGATACGCAGTATTTT.

This clone was detected once. The chain uses TRBV6-1 and TRBJ2-7; D is unresolved. This CDR3 has 13 residues. V lost 10 bases and J lost 5, with 18 bases in between. The germline CDR1 and CDR2 sequences are MNHNS and SASEGT. The CDR3 reads CATNTHLVDEQYF. The CDR3, as DNA: TGTGCCACCAACACGCACCTAGTGGACGAGCAGTACTTC.

The chain links TRBV10-3 to TRBJ1-2; D is unresolved. Trimming stripped 0 bases from V and 4 bases from J, with 12 bases between. Germline loops: CDR1 ENHRY, CDR2 SYGVKD. This CDR3 is 15 amino acids long. Here the CDR3 reads CAISESNREGYGYTF. In DNA form, the CDR3 reads TGTGCCATCAGTGAGTCGAATAGGGAGGGCTATGGCTACACCTTC.

This sequence joins TRBV18 and TRBJ2-3; the D gene could be TRBD1 or TRBD2 (5 bases each). The germline gives CDR1 KGHSH, CDR2 LQKENI. The CDR3 totals 14 residues. V lost 0 bases and J 8 bases, leaving 12 bases between the germline ends. The CDR3 nucleotides are TGTGCCAGCTCACCACCTTCTGGGGGTGGTACGCAGTATTTT. It specifies CASSPPSGGGTQYF.

V usage is TRBV30 and J usage is TRBJ1-2; 9 nucleotides align to TRBD1. V shed 5 bases and J 3 bases; nucleotides not matched to a gene: 1. The CDR3 has 12 residues. Germline assignment: CDR1 GTSNPN and CDR2 SVGIG (reference sequence). The CDR3 loop reads CAWGQGHYGYTF. The CDR3, as DNA: TGTGCCTGGGGACAGGGGCACTATGGCTACACCTTC.

The rearrangement uses TRBV20-1 and TRBJ2-5; the D gene is possibly TRBD2 (5 bases). There are 11 residues in the CDR3. The V end was cut by 6 bases, the J end by 7 bases, with 12 bases between. Germline assignment: CDR1 DFQATT and CDR2 SNEGSKA (reference sequence). This CDR3 is CSARVRGTQYF. The CDR3 nucleotides are TGCAGTGCGAGGGTTAGAGGGACCCAGTACTTC.

V gene TRBV6-5 combines with J gene TRBJ1-2; D unclear. Trimming removed 6 bases at V and 0 bases at J, with 8 bases between. Germline V gene data show CDR1 as MNHEY and CDR2 as SVGAGI. The CDR3 contains 13 residues. The CDR3 bases are TGTGCCAGCAGCACAGTTACTAACTATGGCTACACCTTC. It encodes CASSTVTNYGYTF.

V gene TRBV11-1 combines with J gene TRBJ1-6; D not resolved. There are 16 residues in the CDR3. Germline V gene data show CDR1 as SGHAT and CDR2 as FQDESV (reference sequence). V dropped 5 bases and J dropped 0 bases, with 11 bases sitting between them. The CDR3 DNA sequence: TGTGCCAGCAGCCTACAGAGCGGCTCCTATAATTCACCCCTCCACTTT. Translation gives CASSLQSGSYNSPLHF.

The chain uses TRBV7-2 and TRBJ1-5; no definite D call. CDR3 length: 15 residues. V was cut by 5 bases and J by 0 bases, with 11 bases left in between. Germline V CDR1 and CDR2: SGHTA, FQGNSA. The CDR3 DNA reads TGTGCCAGCAGCATGGATGGTTATAGCAATCAGCCCCAGCATTTT. Translated: CASSMDGYSNQPQHF.

This clone was detected once. The genes are TRBV7-2 and TRBJ2-2; possible D gene TRBD1, 5 bases. CDR1 and CDR2 from the germline V gene are SGHTA and FQGNSA. CDR3 length: 13 amino acids. Trimming pared 1 base from V and 8 bases from J, leaving 8 bases between. The CDR3 sequence: CASSLEGSGELFF. The CDR3 nucleotides are TGTGCCAGCAGCTTAGAGGGGTCTGGGGAGCTGTTTTTT. Full variable domain (remainder filled in from reference TRBV7-2 and TRBJ2-2): GAGVSQSPSNKVTEKGKDVELRCDPISGHTALYWYRQSLGQGLEFLIYFQGNSAPDKSGLPSDRFSAERTGGSVSTLTIQRTQQEDSAVYLCASSLEGSGELFFGEGSRLTVL.

The chain employs TRBV14 and TRBJ1-2, with TRBD1 matching over 8 bases. CDR3 size: 15 residues. CDR1 and CDR2 from the germline V gene are SGHDN and FVKESK. Trimming took 6 bases from V and 3 from J; bases not matched to a gene: 9. CDR3 residues: CASRGQGAAHYGYTF. As DNA, the CDR3 is TGTGCCAGCAGAGGGCAGGGGGCAGCCCACTATGGCTACACCTTC.

The chain couples TRBV9 to TRBJ2-5, with 11 bases that match TRBD2. In germline, CDR1 is SGDLS, CDR2 YYNGEE. This CDR3 contains 15 residues. The ends lost 0 bases at V and 5 bases at J; junction bases unmatched: 3. The CDR3 DNA sequence: TGTGCCAGCAGCGTAGGAACTAGCGGGAGTGAGACCCAGTACTTC. Translated, it gives CASSVGTSGSETQYF.

V gene TRBV7-2 combines with J gene TRBJ1-1; D not certain. Germline lookup yields CDR1 SGHTA and CDR2 FQGNSA. Trimming cost V 1 base and J 0 bases, with 9 bases left between them. The CDR3 is made up of 15 amino acids. CDR3 sequence: CASSLVGELNTEAFF. The DNA for the CDR3 is TGTGCCAGCAGCTTAGTCGGGGAGCTGAACACTGAAGCTTTCTTT.

J is TRBJ1-1 and V is TRBV19; 7 bases fit TRBD1. The CDR3 loop spans 14 amino acids. Germline CDR1 LNHDA, CDR2 SQIVND (reference sequence). V shed 5 bases and J 4 bases; nucleotides not matched to a gene: 7. The chain's CDR3 is CASSSLTGITEAFF. The CDR3 DNA reads TGTGCCAGTAGTTCCCTGACAGGGATCACTGAAGCTTTCTTT.

The genes are TRBV28 and TRBJ1-3; no clear D gene. V was shortened by 6 bases and J by 7 bases, with 16 bases between the two germline ends. The CDR3 totals 14 residues. The germline CDR1 and CDR2 sequences are MDHEN and SYDVKM. As DNA, the CDR3 is TGTGCCAGCAGGGAAGGACCCCCCGGGAACACCATATATTTT. The encoded protein is CASREGPPGNTIYF.

The chain combines TRBV11-2 with TRBJ2-4; 7 bases line up with TRBD1. Germline V gives CDR1 SGHAT, CDR2 FQNNGV. This CDR3 comprises 15 residues. After removal of 2 bases from V and 3 bases from J, the junction contained 4 bases not matched to a gene. The CDR3 region has the DNA TGTGCCAGCAGCTTAATAGGGGGCATCAAAAACATTCAGTACTTC. Its translation: CASSLIGGIKNIQYF.